One T cell receptor (beta chain) is described in this entry. Its antigen is currently unknown. The assay was immunoSEQ multiplex PCR, and TCRdb's table has in-frame clones only and misses some. Altogether about 1.5 million clones are present, 95% to 99% being singletons, with the ten largest covering around 0.45%. CDR3 length: 18 residues. Trimming took 5 bases from V and 3 from J; bases not matched to a gene: 16. CDR1 SGHAT and CDR2 FQNNGV come from the germline V gene. The data derive from a study of shared clonotypes between healthy human individuals. Study-level results: The study's rarefaction showed incomplete sorted-subset sequencing despite large depth. Clonotypes not shared had lower generation probabilities than those common to all four donors.

What was sequenced was naive CD4+ T cells sorted from blood. Subset in this sample: CD45RA+ positively selected. The sequence was obtained from a man aged 25 to 40 in good health. This chain links TRBV11-2 with TRBJ2-7; 10 bases are a match to TRBD2. For the CDR3, the DNA is TGTGCCAGCAGCGGGGGAGCTAGCGGGAGTGCCCTTATCTACGAGCAGTACTTC. Translated: CASSGGASGSALIYEQYF.